This T cell receptor beta chain was captured by sequencing in a study of T cell changes during pregnancy in multiple sclerosis. This table comes from immunoSEQ multiplex PCR, and its TCRdb copy is limited to in-frame clones, with some not included. The table shows about 40,000 clones, with around nine tenths occurring only once. With V trimmed by 3 bases and J by 8 bases, 7 bases remained unmatched. Germline V gene data show CDR1 as SGHTA and CDR2 as FQGTGA. This CDR3 spans 15 amino acids. The sample consisted of peripheral blood, taken before pregnancy. This chain links TRBV7-3 with TRBJ2-1; 10 nucleotides align to TRBD2. This sequence was found in a female donor with multiple sclerosis, enrolled in a pregnancy study. The CDR3: CASSFSGRAGDEQFF. The CDR3, as DNA: TGTGCCAGCAGCTTCAGCGGGAGGGCCGGCGATGAGCAGTTCTTC.